The subject of this entry is one TCR beta chain. These data are taken from a study of shared clonotypes between healthy human individuals. Naive CD8 cells, CD45RO-negative and positively selected for CCR7, excluded terminally differentiated effector memory CD45RA+ cells. Those who donated, Caucasian adults without exception, all lived in Nashville, Tennessee. The CDR3 length is 15 residues. Germline loops: CDR1 SGHDT, CDR2 YYEEEE. The V and J ends lost 4 bases and 5 bases, in that order; junction bases with no gene match: 8. Sequencing was performed with immunoSEQ multiplex PCR; in TCRdb, only in-frame clones are kept and a portion is missing. This table has about 2 million clones, about 95% appearing once.

This TCR was recovered from a man aged 18 to 35 in good health. The specimen sequenced was naive CD8+ T cells sorted from blood. The V call is TRBV5-6, the J call TRBJ2-5; 10 bases agree with TRBD2. The CDR3 sequence: CASSPSGGLDETQYF. The CDR3 nucleotides read TGTGCCAGCAGCCCTAGCGGGGGCCTTGATGAGACCCAGTACTTC.